This T cell receptor beta chain was documented in a study of human T cells and chemical hapten exposure. As for the study in general: There were weekly diphenylcyclopropenone doses to the scalp for patients throughout the approximately 24-week study.

Study outcomes and limitations: Those TCRs sitting above 1 in 1000 frequency stayed the same with DPC sensitization. Among expanded TCRs, significantly more large CDR3 similarity clusters formed than among controls.

Stated time point: patch test 3, about 24 weeks after DPC sensitization. Documented treatment: therapeutic diphenylcyclopropenone sensitization with weekly scalp DPC. As for this clonotype: Its antigen is unidentified.

Using its own MiXCR run on the RACE reads, TCRdb lists one record per CDR3 protein. The sample has 110,000 or so distinct CDR3 sequences, nearly 35% seen once. V was clipped by 5 bases and J by 12 bases, with 17 bases between them. The CDR3 contains 12 residues. Germline CDR1 reads DFQATT; CDR2 reads SNEGSKA (reference sequence). The sequence was obtained from a man in his forties or fifties with alopecia areata. Some clones in this sample may be carry-over from other donors' samples. The sequencing used whole blood, collected in connection with sensitization to the hapten diphenylcyclopropenone (DPC). The rearrangement uses TRBV20-1 and TRBJ2-1; D possibly uses TRBD1 or TRBD2 (5 bases each). The CDR3 DNA is TGCAGTGCTCCGACAGATCCGGCGGGGCAGTTCTTC. Its protein is CSAPTDPAGQFF.